This is a list of T cell receptor beta chains from one sample in a study of T cells in Graves' hyperthyroidism and ophthalmopathy. Each CDR3 protein is one row after TCRdb ran MiXCR on the multiplex PCR reads. This sample has about 480,000 distinct CDR3 sequences, with approximately 15% found just once. The sample comprised blood. The source is a woman aged 18-35 years with Graves' hyperthyroidism. Both conserved end residues are part of each CDR3. D genes are given only for firm matches. Some rows mark clone size as missing; the rest say once, few, many or name a class of expanded clone.

v_gene	abundance	d_gene	len	j_gene	CDR3nt	CDR3aa
TRBV29-1	.	.	11	TRBJ2-5	TGCAGCGTTTTTGCTCCAGAGACCCAGTACTTC	CSVFAPETQYF
TRBV5-1	many	TRBD1	14	TRBJ1-2	TGCGCCAGCAGCTTGGGACAGGGGGTCTATGGCTACACCTTC	CASSLGQGVYGYTF
TRBV5-8	few	.	14	TRBJ1-2	TGTGCCAGCAGCTTGGACAACCACTTCTATGGCTACACCTTC	CASSLDNHFYGYTF
TRBV4-1	many	.	16	TRBJ1-5	TGCGCCAGCAGCCAAGCCGACGTTTATAGCAATCAGCCCCAGCATTTT	CASSQADVYSNQPQHF
TRBV5-1	many	.	15	TRBJ2-5	TGCGCCAGCAGCTACGTTCGCGGGACCGAAGAGACCCAGTACTTC	CASSYVRGTEETQYF
TRBV10-3	many	.	14	TRBJ2-2	TGTGCCATCAATAGGGAAGGGCTCACCGGGGAGCTGTTTTTT	CAINREGLTGELFF
TRBV9	many	.	15	TRBJ1-1	TGTGCCAGCAGCGTAGATAGGGTCGGTTTCGGTGAAGCTTTCTTT	CASSVDRVGFGEAFF
TRBV19	few	.	17	TRBJ2-6	TGTGCCAGTAGTATAGGCCCAGGGAAGACTGGGGCCAACGTCCTGACTTTC	CASSIGPGKTGANVLTF
TRBV3-1	many	.	13	TRBJ2-5	TGTGCCAGCAGCCAACCGTGGGGAGAGACCCAGTACTTC	CASSQPWGETQYF
TRBV5-6	.	.	16	TRBJ2-1	TGTGCCAGCAGCCGAGGAGCAGCGGGCTCCTACAATGAGCAGTTCTTC	CASSRGAAGSYNEQFF
TRBV30	many	TRBD1	14	TRBJ2-5	TGTGCCTGCCCCCGGGACAGGGACCAAGAGACCCAGTACTTC	CACPRDRDQETQYF
TRBV4-1	many	.	15	TRBJ2-5	TGCGCCAGCAGCCAAGGCAGGGGCCGCCAAGAGACCCAGTACTTC	CASSQGRGRQETQYF
TRBV7-7	few	.	16	TRBJ2-2	TGTGCTAGCAGCCCCCGACTCTCATCGGCCGCCGGGGAGCTGTTTTTT	CASSPRLSSAAGELFF
TRBV5-6	few	.	14	TRBJ2-3	TGTGCCAGCAGCTTGGTTCAGAAAGGGGGTACGCAGTATTTT	CASSLVQKGGTQYF
TRBV20-1	few	.	13	TRBJ1-2	TGCAGTGCTAGAGTGGCAGGAGACTATGGCTACACCTTC	CSARVAGDYGYTF
TRBV12-3/TRBV12-4	many	TRBD1	15	TRBJ1-2	TGTGCCAGCAGTTTATTGGCCGGGACAGGGGGTGGCTACACCTTC	CASSLLAGTGGGYTF
TRBV9	many	.	13	TRBJ1-3	TGTGCCAGCAGCGTTTCTCCTGGAAACACCATATATTTT	CASSVSPGNTIYF
TRBV19	.	.	14	TRBJ2-1	TGTGCCATAGCGAAACTAGGTCCCTACAATGAGCAGTTCTTC	CAIAKLGPYNEQFF
TRBV18	many	.	15	TRBJ1-4	TGTGCCAGCTCACCTGTTCAAGACAGTAATGAAAAACTGTTTTTT	CASSPVQDSNEKLFF
TRBV2	few	TRBD2	18	TRBJ2-2	TGTGCCAGCAGAACGGGACTAGCGGGAGGGGACGACACCGGGGAGCTGTTTTTT	CASRTGLAGGDDTGELFF
TRBV19	.	.	14	TRBJ2-1	TGTGCCAGTAGACGAGGGACCCGGGAAAGGGGGCAGTTCTTC	CASRRGTRERGQFF
TRBV18	many	.	14	TRBJ2-3	TGTGCCAGCTCACCAGATTCAGGGTCGGATACGCAGTATTTT	CASSPDSGSDTQYF
TRBV6-1	few	.	14	TRBJ2-7	TGTGCCAGCAGTGTATCGGGAGTTGTTTACGAGCAGTACTTC	CASSVSGVVYEQYF
TRBV2	many	.	19	TRBJ2-5	TGTGCCAGCAGTGGGGAGGTCTCGGAATCCTGGGGCTGGACGGGGACCCAGTACTTC	CASSGEVSESWGWTGTQYF
TRBV10-1	.	.	14	TRBJ2-2	TGCGCCAGCAGTGAGGAAGGGGATACCGGGGAGCTGTTTTTT	CASSEEGDTGELFF